This T cell receptor (beta chain) was observed in a study of T cell responses to AZD1222 COVID-19 vaccine (dated by TCRdb to the early 2020s). As for the study more broadly: AZD1222 recipients with second doses at about 4 weeks or about 12 weeks were pooled, because spike-specific TCR depth and breadth did not differ between schedules. TCR sequencing covered some 240 trial participants: nearly 210 given two doses of AZD1222 and around 25 given two doses of MenACWY control vaccine. Enrollment into the trials was organized by age into subgroups of 18-55, 56-69 and 70-plus years, and those subgroups contained roughly 140, 27 and 60 TCR-sequenced participants, respectively.

From a lookup of the germline V gene, CDR1 and CDR2 are MDHEN and SYDVKM. Inclusive of the bounding cysteine and phenylalanine, the CDR3 is 14 residues long. The CDR3 DNA has 42 bases and is translated from base 1. Compared with germline, V lacks 6 bases and J lacks 3 bases; bases without a gene match: 4. This clone was observed a single time. The antigen it binds to is not known. Base qualities are not at hand, and no much larger clone is one base apart. Study-wide findings and limitations: Epitopes outside the regions mutated in the B.1.351 and B.1.1.7 variants were reportedly recognized by nearly half of the unique spike-specific TCRs. No day 14 peak-response samples were available, so repertoires were characterized only after the peak T cell response. The vaccine-associated CD4 TCRs covered the entire spike protein, and the dominant responses fell in regions 160-218 and 743-854. Conclusions about previously exposed vaccinees are limited, since just five or six AZD1222 recipients were seropositive for SARS-CoV-2 at baseline. After two AZD1222 doses, both the breadth and the depth of spike-specific TCRs were significantly higher than at day 0 and than in MenACWY recipients. Participants were mostly white British and included more females than males, and it was suggested by the authors that clonal diversity may have been underestimated. In the small 56-69-year group, the increase in depth fell short of significance, most likely because of low power.

Read against the paper, the sample's time point label means: baseline before first vaccination. Vaccinee samples were obtained from the UK trials COV001 and COV002, which included a single-blind randomized controlled phase 2/3 trial of AZD1222 (ChAdOx1 nCoV-19) in healthy adults. For TCRbeta chain sequencing, PBMC samples from trial participants were taken at day 0 and at day 28 after the second dose. The CDR3 regions of human TCRbeta chains were analyzed by immunosequencing. In the original analysis: Repertoire TCRs were matched against a reference library of SARS-CoV-2-specific TCRs generated with the MIRA antigen-specificity platform. Breadth meant the fraction of unique TCRs that were SARS-CoV-2-associated, whereas depth meant the fraction of total T cells that were SARS-CoV-2-associated. Each spike-specific TCR was assigned to its reactive spike region and to a CD4 or CD8 class using the MIRA data. Log10-transformed breadth and depth values were compared by one-way ANOVA with Sidak's multiple comparisons tests. In TCRdb, the immuneACCESS table is reduced to in-frame sequences with V and J assigned. These tables do not hold every clone; where another copy was compared, an unresolved V gene accounts for under half, and the others remain unexplained. From that table come the V and J calls and clone size; the DNA was used to work out D and trimming. The sample table holds roughly 160,000 clones, of which roughly 86% were seen once. Around 5.9% of the sample is in the top ten clones.

This receptor chain uses TRBV28 and TRBJ2-7; the central 11 bases match TRBD1. This receptor was identified in an adult in good health. The sequences come from peripheral blood, collected on day 0 of AZD1222 vaccination. The CDR3 in this case is CASRSGTGGYEQYF. The nucleotide sequence reads TGTGCCAGCAGATCCGGGACAGGGGGCTACGAGCAGTACTTC.